The 5 T cell receptor beta chains presented below share a single source sample, sequenced in a study of shared clonotypes between healthy human individuals. Sequencing was performed with immunoSEQ multiplex PCR; in TCRdb, only in-frame clones are kept and a portion is missing. Of some 360,000 clones detected, about 73% appear once; the ten largest clones hold about 10%. Sequencing was performed on memory CD4+ T cells sorted from blood. As to subset: CD45RA-negative fraction. These receptors originate from a man aged 30 to 39 in good health.

Concerning this clone itself: At one boundary the junction diverges from the germline segment, which might be a read error. The chain has TRBV7-7 and TRBJ2-5, with D unclear. This CDR3 has 15 amino acids. CDR1 SSHAT and CDR2 FNYEAQ come from the germline V gene (reference sequence). The CDR3 DNA reads as TGTGCTAGCAGCTTAAGGTTGAAACCTGGGGAGACCCAGTACTTC. Translation: CASSLRLKPGETQYF.

The CDR3 here is CASYRGLGVAGELFF. The CDR3 DNA is TGCGCCAGCTACCGGGGGTTAGGTGTCGCCGGGGAGCTGTTTTTT. V gene TRBV5-1 combines with J gene TRBJ2-2; D possibly corresponds to TRBD2 (6 bases). The CDR3 is made up of 15 amino acids. CDR1 and CDR2 (germline): SGHRS, YFSETQ. Trimming cost V 7 bases and J 6 bases, with 19 bases left between them.

By sample fraction, this clone is medium-sized. The chain has TRBV6-1 and TRBJ2-3; maybe TRBD2 (6 bases). Trimming took 2 bases from V and 9 from J, leaving 12 bases between them. Germline assignment: CDR1 MNHNS and CDR2 SASEGT. The CDR3 sequence is 13 residues long. Here the CDR3 reads CASSEQEGRTQYF. The CDR3 region has the DNA TGTGCCAGCAGTGAACAGGAGGGCAGGACGCAGTATTTT.

As to this clone: Other DNA sequences within the sample encode an identical CDR3. This chain uses TRBV5-4 with TRBJ2-7, with 8 bases identical to TRBD1. The CDR3 runs 15 residues. Germline CDR1 reads SGHNT; CDR2 reads YYREEE (reference sequence). V shed 4 bases, J shed 2 bases, and the junction held 8 bases outside the gene matches. CDR3 sequence: CASSRSGTGTYEQYF. As DNA, the CDR3 is TGTGCCAGCAGCCGATCCGGGACAGGTACCTACGAGCAGTACTTC.

The genes are TRBV21-1 and TRBJ2-1; TRBD2, as called in the table, went unchecked against the DNA. TRBV21-1 is a recognized pseudogene. This CDR3 contains 14 residues. The DNA for the CDR3 is TGTGCCAGAAGGACTAGCGGGATCAACAATGAGCAGTTCTTC. It specifies CARRTSGINNEQFF.